Listed below are T cell receptor beta chains from one sample, sequenced in a study of cytomegalovirus exposure and HLA in healthy donors. Using immunoSEQ multiplex PCR, the repertoire was profiled, and TCRdb retains in-frame clones only, with some absent. This table holds a few hundred thousand clones, around 90% found once. Sequenced material: PBMCs. Every receptor here comes from a young woman in good health and CMV-seronegative. The conserved cysteine and the conserved F or W are not part of the CDR3 here. Some rows mark clone size as missing; the rest say once, few, many or name a class of expanded clone.

V	J	size	length	CDR3
TRBV29-1	TRBJ1-2	-	13	SVEDRKSRSDGYT
TRBV7-7	TRBJ2-5	-	16	ASSPAGPLGGPPGTQY
TRBV2	TRBJ1-2	-	10	ASSGTGVRYT
TRBV5-1	TRBJ1-2	-	12	ASSLPLTGVGYT
TRBV5-1	TRBJ2-1	-	11	ASSLPGLVEQF
TRBV5-8	TRBJ2-1	-	11	ASRRTGGIEQF
TRBV6-5	TRBJ2-7	few	13	ASALDRDRGYEQY
TRBV5-1	TRBJ1-4	-	12	ASSLRAGGEKLF
TRBV15	TRBJ2-2	-	12	ATSTGGDTGELF
TRBV2	TRBJ1-2	few	10	ASRTGSEGYT
TRBV27	TRBJ2-4	-	14	ASSSDRGLAKNIQY
TRBV19	TRBJ1-2	-	10	ASSTGGNGYT
TRBV20-1	TRBJ2-1	-	9	SASPSPEQF
TRBV7-2	TRBJ2-3	-	12	ASSPSGTSDTQY
TRBV30	TRBJ2-3	-	9	AWSETDTQY
TRBV12-5	TRBJ2-1	-	13	ASGSGQGPYNEQF
TRBV5-1	TRBJ2-1	-	14	ASSLESPGGYNEQF
TRBV5-5	TRBJ2-3	-	13	ASSLSGGAGDTQY
TRBV28	TRBJ2-7	-	12	ASSLTGTGNEQY
TRBV5-1	TRBJ1-1	-	12	ASSLVQGGTEAF
TRBV5-1	TRBJ1-1	once	12	ASSLGQMNTEAF
TRBV4-3	TRBJ1-4	-	15	ASSQGHAGQGYEKLF
TRBV5-5	TRBJ2-3	-	15	ASSSIGGQGITDTQY
TRBV4-3	TRBJ1-6	-	19	ASSQNVFAGIPNTYNSPLH
TRBV5-1	TRBJ2-5	-	11	ASTPGEVETQY
TRBV6-1	TRBJ2-7	-	14	ASSEAFGQGFYEQY
TRBV5-1	TRBJ2-2	-	14	ASSLGYRENTGELF
TRBV2	TRBJ2-3	-	15	ASSENTSGGYPDTQY
TRBV9	TRBJ1-3	-	16	ASSAPMDSGISGNTIY
TRBV7-6	TRBJ2-3	-	15	ASSLGIAGGLADTQY
TRBV23-1	TRBJ1-5	-	14	ASSQSEAGVTQPQH
TRBV6-5	TRBJ2-2	-	13	ASSPGASGTGELF
TRBV25-1	TRBJ1-2	-	12	ASSMTGGDYGYT
TRBV4-1	TRBJ1-3	-	13	ASSQDRSSGNTIY
TRBV29-1	TRBJ1-1	-	12	SVLPGQGGTEAF
TRBV5-1	TRBJ1-6	-	14	ASSLEWQGVGSPLH
TRBV7-9	TRBJ1-1	-	12	ASTGGILLTEAF
TRBV30	TRBJ1-4	-	13	AWSPSTGLLEKLF
TRBV10-3	TRBJ1-1	-	11	AISDRGSTEAF
TRBV9	TRBJ2-3	-	12	ASSQPQQGDTQY